The entry below gives a single T cell receptor (beta chain) sequence along with its context. What it recognizes is unknown. The CDR3 length is 13 residues. The germline V and J ends were trimmed by 5 bases and 7 bases, with 15 bases remaining between them. Germline V gene lookup returns CDR1 SGHVS and CDR2 FNYEAQ. These data belong to a study of long-term antiretroviral therapy in people with HIV. Study outcomes and limitations: HIV repertoires covered narrower CDR3 length ranges than controls did. Post-ART, diversity grew, though it stayed under transplant donor control levels.

Runs used v3.0 of the immunoSEQ assay and were done at survey level. Clones were sequenced by immunoSEQ multiplex PCR, and TCRdb holds only the in-frame ones, with some missing. The sample carries tens of thousands of clones, 80% to 90% recorded once. The sequencing here drew on unsorted PBMCs, taken around 4.5 years after starting antiretroviral therapy. The receptor comes from a man aged 30-40 years with HIV. This chain uses TRBV7-6 with TRBJ2-7; the D gene is possibly TRBD1 (6 bases). CDR3 DNA sequence: TGTGCCAGCAGCAGACAGGTGTTTCGTGAGCAGTACTTC. It specifies CASSRQVFREQYF.